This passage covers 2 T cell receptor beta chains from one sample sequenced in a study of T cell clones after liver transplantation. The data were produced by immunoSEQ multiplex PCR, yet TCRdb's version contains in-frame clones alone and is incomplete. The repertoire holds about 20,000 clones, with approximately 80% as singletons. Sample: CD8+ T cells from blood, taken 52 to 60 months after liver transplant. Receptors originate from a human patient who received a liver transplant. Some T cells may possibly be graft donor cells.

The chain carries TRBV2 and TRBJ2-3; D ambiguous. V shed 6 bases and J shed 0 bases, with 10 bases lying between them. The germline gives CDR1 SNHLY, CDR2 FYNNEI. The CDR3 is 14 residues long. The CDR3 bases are TGTGCCAGCAGGTGGACGGAAAGCACAGATACGCAGTATTTT. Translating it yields CASRWTESTDTQYF.

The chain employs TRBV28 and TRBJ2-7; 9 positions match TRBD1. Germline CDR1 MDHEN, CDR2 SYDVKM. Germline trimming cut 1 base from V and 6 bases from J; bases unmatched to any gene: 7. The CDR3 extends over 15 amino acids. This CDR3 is CASSLFRDREGEQYF. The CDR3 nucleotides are TGTGCCAGCAGTTTATTCCGGGACAGGGAGGGCGAGCAGTACTTC.